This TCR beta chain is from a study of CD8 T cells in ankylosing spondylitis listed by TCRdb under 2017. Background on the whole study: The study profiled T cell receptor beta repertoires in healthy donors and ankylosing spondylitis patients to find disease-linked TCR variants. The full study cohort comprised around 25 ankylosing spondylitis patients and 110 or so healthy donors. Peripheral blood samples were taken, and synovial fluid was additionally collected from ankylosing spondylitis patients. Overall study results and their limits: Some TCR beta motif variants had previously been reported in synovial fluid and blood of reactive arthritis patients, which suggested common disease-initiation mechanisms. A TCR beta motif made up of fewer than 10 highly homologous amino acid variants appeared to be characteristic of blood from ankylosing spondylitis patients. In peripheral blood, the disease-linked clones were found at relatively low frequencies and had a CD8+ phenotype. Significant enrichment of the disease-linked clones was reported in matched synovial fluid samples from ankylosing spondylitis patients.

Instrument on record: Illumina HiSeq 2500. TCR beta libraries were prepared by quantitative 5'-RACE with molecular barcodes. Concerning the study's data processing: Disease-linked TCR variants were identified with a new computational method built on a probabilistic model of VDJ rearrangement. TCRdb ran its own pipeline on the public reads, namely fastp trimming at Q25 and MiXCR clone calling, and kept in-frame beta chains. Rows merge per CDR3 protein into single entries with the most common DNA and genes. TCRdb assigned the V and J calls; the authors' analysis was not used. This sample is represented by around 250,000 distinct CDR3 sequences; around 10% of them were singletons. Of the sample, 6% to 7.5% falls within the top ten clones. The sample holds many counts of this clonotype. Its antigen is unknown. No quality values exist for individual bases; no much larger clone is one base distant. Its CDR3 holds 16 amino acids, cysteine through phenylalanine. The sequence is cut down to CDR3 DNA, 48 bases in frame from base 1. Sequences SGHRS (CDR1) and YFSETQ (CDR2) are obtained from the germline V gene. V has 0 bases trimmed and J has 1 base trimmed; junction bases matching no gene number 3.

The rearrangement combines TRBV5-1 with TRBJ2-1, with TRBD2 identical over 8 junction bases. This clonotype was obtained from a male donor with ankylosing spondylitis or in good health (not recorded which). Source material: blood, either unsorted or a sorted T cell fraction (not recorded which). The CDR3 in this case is CASSLVAGLSYNEQFF. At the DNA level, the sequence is TGCGCCAGCAGCTTGGTAGCGGGACTATCCTACAATGAGCAGTTCTTC. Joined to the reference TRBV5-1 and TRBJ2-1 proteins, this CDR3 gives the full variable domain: KAGVTQTPRYLIKTRGQQVTLSCSPISGHRSVSWYQQTPGQGLQFLFEYFSETQRNKGNFPGRFSGRQFSNSRSEMNVSTLELGDSALYLCASSLVAGLSYNEQFFGPGTRLTVL.